One and the same sample provided the 21 T cell receptor beta chains below, sequenced in a study of diagnostic markers for celiac disease. TCRdb re-analyzed the reads; it lists each CDR3 protein once, without DNA. The specimen's table records several thousand distinct CDR3 sequences. Material for sequencing was either unsorted cells or a sorted T cell fraction (not recorded which). The receptors originated from a human donor. This table probably holds off-target reads from a library built for another chain.

Measured by frequency, this clonotype is medium-sized. This rearrangement joins TRBV7-9 to TRBJ1-5. Germline CDR1 is SEHNR and CDR2 is FQNEAQ (reference sequence). The CDR3 length is 14 residues. The chain's CDR3 is CASSLEAQNQPQHF. The full variable domain, its missing parts supplied by reference TRBV7-9 and TRBJ1-5, is DTGVSQNPRHKITKRGQNVTFRCDPISEHNRLYWYRQTLGQGPEFLTYFQNEAQLEKSRLLSDRFSAERPKGSFSTLEIQRTEQGDSAMYLCASSLEAQNQPQHFGDGTRLSIL.

This chain uses TRBV20-1 with TRBJ2-1; TCRdb's assignment of TRBD2 cannot be checked, as there is no DNA. Germline CDR1 is DFQATT and CDR2 is SNEGSKA (reference sequence). The CDR3 covers 12 residues. CDR3 region: CSARVSGSEQFF.

Its frequency marks this clonotype as medium-sized. This rearrangement joins TRBV7-9 to TRBJ1-2; as DNA is missing, the TRBD1 call by TCRdb cannot be tested. The CDR3 is made up of 19 amino acids. Germline V gene data show CDR1 as SEHNR and CDR2 as FQNEAQ (reference sequence). CDR3 residues: CASSPSFYEGAFWFYGYTF.

The gene calls are TRBV4-3 and TRBJ2-7; the TCRdb call, TRBD2, lacks DNA for checking. Germline CDR1 reads LGHNA; CDR2 reads YSLEER. This CDR3 region has 14 residues. CDR3 in amino acids: CASSQGAGGYEQYF.

Its frequency marks this clonotype as medium-sized. The chain recombines TRBV7-2 with TRBJ1-1; TCRdb selects TRBD1, and the lack of DNA leaves this call unchecked. Germline V CDR1 and CDR2: SGHTA, FQGNSA. The CDR3 is 13 residues long. The CDR3: CASSSQGWAEAFF.

V gene TRBV5-1 combines with J gene TRBJ1-2; TCRdb designates TRBD1, a call that cannot be tested without DNA. This CDR3 spans 17 amino acids. The germline V gene has CDR1 SGHRS and CDR2 YFSETQ. This chain's CDR3 is CASSSDRGHRFGSGYTF. Combining the CDR3 with reference TRBV5-1 and TRBJ1-2 gives the whole variable domain KAGVTQTPRYLIKTRGQQVTLSCSPISGHRSVSWYQQTPGQGLQFLFEYFSETQRNKGNFPGRFSGRQFSNSRSEMNVSTLELGDSALYLCASSSDRGHRFGSGYTFGSGTRLTVV.

By frequency, this clonotype is medium-sized. The J gene is TRBJ1-1, the V gene TRBV4-3; the TRBD1 assignment by TCRdb is unverifiable without DNA. The CDR3 extends over 14 amino acids. CDR1 and CDR2 (germline): LGHNA, YSLEER. This CDR3 is CASSLRQGSTEAFF.

This clonotype counts as medium-sized by frequency. V gene TRBV7-9 combines with J gene TRBJ1-1. The CDR3 consists of 13 residues. Germline-derived CDR1 and CDR2 are SEHNR and FQNEAQ (reference sequence). The CDR3 sequence is CASTLGQNTEAFF.

CDR3 residues: CAWHGGNSYNEQFF. The gene calls are TRBV30 and TRBJ2-1. Germline V gives CDR1 GTSNPN, CDR2 SVGIG (reference sequence). The CDR3 runs to 14 residues.

This clonotype registers medium-sized (0.01 to 0.1%) by frequency. The V call is TRBV7-8, the J call TRBJ2-2. CDR1 is SGHVS and CDR2 is FQNEAQ in the germline V gene. This CDR3 is 14 amino acids long. This CDR3 reads CASSLGTLSGELFF.

Considering frequency, this clonotype is medium-sized. CDR3 sequence: CATSDRGSSEAFF. The chain combines TRBV24-1 with TRBJ1-1; TCRdb selects TRBD1, and the lack of DNA leaves this call unchecked. CDR3 size: 13 residues. Germline loops: CDR1 KGHDR, CDR2 SFDVKD.

This chain connects TRBV20-1 to TRBJ2-1; TCRdb reports TRBD2, a call that lacks DNA to check it against. Germline-derived CDR1 and CDR2 are DFQATT and SNEGSKA (reference sequence). The CDR3 length is 15 residues. CDR3 protein: CSVKKSGGGHNEQFF.

This clonotype counts as medium-sized by frequency. This rearrangement joins TRBV5-5 to TRBJ2-7. The CDR3 has 14 residues. Germline CDR1 and CDR2: SGHKS and YYEKEE (reference sequence). The CDR3 loop reads CASSLDPSSYEQYF.

This clonotype is labeled medium-sized based on frequency. The chain carries TRBV7-2 and TRBJ2-7; TCRdb selects TRBD1, and the lack of DNA leaves this call unchecked. Germline CDR1 and CDR2: SGHTA and FQGNSA. CDR3 size: 16 residues. The CDR3 sequence: CASSSGAWDSIYEQYF. Complete variable domain (other parts from reference TRBV7-2 and TRBJ2-7): GAGVSQSPSNKVTEKGKDVELRCDPISGHTALYWYRQSLGQGLEFLIYFQGNSAPDKSGLPSDRFSAERTGGSVSTLTIQRTQQEDSAVYLCASSSGAWDSIYEQYFGPGTRLTVT.

This clonotype registers medium-sized by frequency. The rearrangement links TRBV25-1 to TRBJ2-5. Per germline, CDR1 MGHDK and CDR2 SYGVNS. The CDR3 is 15 residues long. The CDR3 here is CASSESPSVQETQYF. The variable domain in full, completed from reference TRBV25-1 and TRBJ2-5, reads EADIYQTPRYLVIGTGKKITLECSQTMGHDKMYWYQQDPGMELHLIHYSYGVNSTEKGDLSSESTVSRIRTEHFPLTLESARPSHTSQYLCASSESPSVQETQYFGPGTRLLVL.

According to its frequency, this clonotype is medium-sized. This chain links TRBV6-1 with TRBJ2-5; TCRdb picks TRBD1, but there is no DNA to check that call. The CDR3 is 15 amino acids. The germline V gene encodes CDR1 MNHNS and CDR2 SASEGT. CDR3 sequence: CASSETDRIRETQYF.

The chain recombines TRBV15 with TRBJ1-6; TCRdb's assignment of TRBD1 cannot be checked, as there is no DNA. From germline, CDR1 is LNHNV and CDR2 YYDKDF (reference sequence). This CDR3 has 17 residues. The CDR3 loop is CATSRVRGLTYNSPLHF.

The chain carries TRBV5-1 and TRBJ1-4; TCRdb's D call of TRBD1 is untestable without DNA. Germline V gene data show CDR1 as SGHRS and CDR2 as YFSETQ. CDR3 length: 15 residues. The CDR3 sequence is CASSRTGNGNEKLFF.

The CDR3 region is CATSRDLALREQFF. The rearrangement links TRBV15 to TRBJ2-1; the TCRdb call, TRBD2, lacks DNA for checking. This CDR3 contains 14 residues. CDR1 LNHNV and CDR2 YYDKDF come from the germline V gene (reference sequence).

V and J are TRBV3-1 and TRBJ2-5; TCRdb indicates TRBD2, and absent DNA this call remains unverified. Germline V CDR1 and CDR2: LGHDT, YNNKEL (reference sequence). The CDR3 runs 15 residues. The CDR3 sequence is CASSLPGLGSETQYF.

Measured by frequency, this clonotype is medium-sized. This chain's CDR3 is CSASRGGAEAFF. V and J are TRBV20-1 and TRBJ1-1; TCRdb picks TRBD1, but there is no DNA to check that call. CDR1 is DFQATT, CDR2 SNEGSKA, per germline (reference sequence). There are 12 residues in the CDR3.